What follows are 8 T cell receptor beta chains derived from one specimen sequenced in a study of shared clonotypes between healthy human individuals. TCRdb's table, derived via immunoSEQ multiplex PCR, lists solely in-frame clones and lacks some. The data show under 1,100,000 clones, roughly 70% seen once. The sample taken for sequencing was memory CD4+ T cells sorted from blood. Subset of the sample: CD45RA-negative fraction. Every receptor here comes from a man younger than 35 in good health.

This rearrangement joins TRBV7-9 to TRBJ2-7; TRBD2 matches at 7 bases. This CDR3 region has 14 residues. Per germline, CDR1 SEHNR and CDR2 FQNEAQ (reference sequence). The V segment lost 9 bases and the J segment 4 bases; nucleotides outside the gene matches: 12. The CDR3 sequence is CASSGGPTRYEQYF. The DNA of the CDR3 is TGTGCCAGTTCGGGAGGCCCTACGCGATACGAGCAGTACTTC.

This chain uses TRBV10-3 with TRBJ1-1; D remains ambiguous. CDR3 size: 13 residues. Deletions cut 8 bases from V and 1 base from J, with 11 bases between. CDR1 ENHRY and CDR2 SYGVKD come from the germline V gene. CDR3 loop: CAIRSTANTEAFF. As DNA, the CDR3 is TGTGCCATCCGCTCGACCGCGAACACTGAAGCTTTCTTT.

This clone was seen just once. The J gene is TRBJ1-5, the V gene TRBV6-1; D unresolved. V lost 4 bases and J lost 5, with 9 bases in between. Germline values: CDR1 MNHNS, CDR2 SASEGT. CDR3 length: 13 residues. As DNA, the CDR3 is TGTGCCAGCAGTGGAAAACAAGATCAGCCCCAGCATTTT. Protein product: CASSGKQDQPQHF.

The V and J genes are TRBV19 and TRBJ2-6; D not resolved. This CDR3 has 16 amino acids. Germline V gene sequence: CDR1 LNHDA, CDR2 SQIVND (reference sequence). V was shortened by 6 bases and J by 0 bases, with 12 bases between the two germline ends. The CDR3 region is CASRRLGFSGANVLTF. For the CDR3, the DNA is TGTGCCAGTAGAAGATTAGGGTTCTCTGGGGCCAACGTCCTGACTTTC.

This chain joins TRBV5-4 and TRBJ1-5, with 8 bases that match TRBD1. CDR3 size: 16 residues. The junction had 7 bases not matched to a gene; V was cut back by 3 bases and J by 2 bases. Per germline, CDR1 SGHNT and CDR2 YYREEE (reference sequence). The CDR3 region is CASSSQGGIGNQPQHF. CDR3 in DNA: TGTGCCAGCAGCTCACAGGGGGGCATTGGCAATCAGCCCCAGCATTTT.

This clone showed up just once. V gene TRBV2 combines with J gene TRBJ2-2, with TRBD2 identical over 7 bases. The CDR3 loop spans 15 amino acids. V trimming: 6 bases; J trimming: 0 bases; junction bases outside the gene matches: 4. CDR1 and CDR2 (germline): SNHLY, FYNNEI. CDR3 sequence reads: CASRAGLPNTGELFF. CDR3 nucleotide sequence: TGTGCCAGCAGAGCGGGACTACCGAACACCGGGGAGCTGTTTTTT.

The chain uses TRBV7-9 and TRBJ1-1, with D hard to call. Germline V CDR1 and CDR2: SEHNR, FQNEAQ (reference sequence). V was shortened by 1 base and J by 7 bases, with 7 bases between the two germline ends. This CDR3 comprises 12 residues. For the CDR3, the DNA is TGTGCCAGCAGCTTAGTGGGTTTTGAAGCTTTCTTT. Protein sequence: CASSLVGFEAFF.

V and J are TRBV30 and TRBJ2-3, with 7 bases that match TRBD2. Germline V gene data show CDR1 as GTSNPN and CDR2 as SVGIG (reference sequence). Trimming removed 1 base from V and 4 bases from J; junction bases left unmatched: 5. This CDR3 comprises 14 residues. In DNA, the CDR3 is TGTGCCTGGAGTGGGACTAGGAGGGCAGATACGCAGTATTTT. Its translation is CAWSGTRRADTQYF. Looking up the rest from reference TRBV30 and TRBJ2-3 gives the full variable domain: SQTIHQWPATLVQPVGSPLSLECTVEGTSNPNLYWYRQAAGRGLQLLFYSVGIGQISSEVPQNLSASRPQDRQFILSSKKLLLSDSGFYLCAWSGTRRADTQYFGPGTRLTVL.